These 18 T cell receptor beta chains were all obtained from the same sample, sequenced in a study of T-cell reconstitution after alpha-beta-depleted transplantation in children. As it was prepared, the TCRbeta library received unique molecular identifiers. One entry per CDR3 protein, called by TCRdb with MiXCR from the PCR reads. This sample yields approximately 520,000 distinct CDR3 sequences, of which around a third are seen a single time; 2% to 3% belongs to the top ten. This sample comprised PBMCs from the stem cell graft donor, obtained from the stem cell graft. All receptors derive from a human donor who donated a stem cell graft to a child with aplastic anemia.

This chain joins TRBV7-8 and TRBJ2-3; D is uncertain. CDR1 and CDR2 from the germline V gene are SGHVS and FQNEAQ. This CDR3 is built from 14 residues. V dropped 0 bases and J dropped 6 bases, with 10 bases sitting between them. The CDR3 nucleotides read TGTGCCAGCAGCTTAGCGCGGACCAAGGATACGCAGTATTTT. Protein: CASSLARTKDTQYF.

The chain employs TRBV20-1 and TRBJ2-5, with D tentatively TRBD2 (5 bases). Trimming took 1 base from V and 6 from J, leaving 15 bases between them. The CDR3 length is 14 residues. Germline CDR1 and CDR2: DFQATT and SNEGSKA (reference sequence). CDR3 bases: TGCAGTGCTAGAGTAGGCGGGCCCGGGCAGACCCAGTACTTC. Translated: CSARVGGPGQTQYF.

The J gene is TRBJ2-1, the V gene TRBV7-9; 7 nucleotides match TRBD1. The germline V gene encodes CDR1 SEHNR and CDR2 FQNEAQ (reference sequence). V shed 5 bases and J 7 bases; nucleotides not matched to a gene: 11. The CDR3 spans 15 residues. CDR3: CASSPGTANGNEQFF. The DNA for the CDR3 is TGTGCCAGCAGCCCCGGGACAGCCAACGGGAATGAGCAGTTCTTC.

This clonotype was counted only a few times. Here the CDR3 DNA reads TGTGCCAGCAGCGCGATCCTGGGACTAGGGCAAGGCACAGATACGCAGTATTTT. This encodes CASSAILGLGQGTDTQYF. The genes are TRBV9 and TRBJ2-3, with 8 bases identical to TRBD2. CDR3 length: 18 residues. Germline V gene data show CDR1 as SGDLS and CDR2 as YYNGEE. V dropped 3 bases and J dropped 1; count of bases not matched to a gene: 13.

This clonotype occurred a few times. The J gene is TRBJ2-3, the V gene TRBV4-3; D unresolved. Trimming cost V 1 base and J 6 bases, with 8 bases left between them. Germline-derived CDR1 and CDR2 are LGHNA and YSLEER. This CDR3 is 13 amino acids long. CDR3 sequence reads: CASSQVESDTQYF. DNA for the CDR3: TGCGCCAGCAGCCAAGTGGAATCGGATACGCAGTATTTT.

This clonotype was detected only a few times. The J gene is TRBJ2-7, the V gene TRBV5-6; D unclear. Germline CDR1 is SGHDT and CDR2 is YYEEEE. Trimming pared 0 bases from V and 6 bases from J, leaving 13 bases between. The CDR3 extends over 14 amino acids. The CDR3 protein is CASSLDPQSGEQYV. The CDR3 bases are TGTGCCAGCAGCTTGGACCCCCAATCCGGCGAGCAGTACGTC.

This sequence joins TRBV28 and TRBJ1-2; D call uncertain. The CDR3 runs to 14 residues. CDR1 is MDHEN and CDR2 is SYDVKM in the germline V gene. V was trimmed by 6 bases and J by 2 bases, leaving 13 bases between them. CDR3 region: CASSSPDRNYGYTF. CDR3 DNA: TGTGCCAGCAGCTCCCCGGACCGGAACTATGGCTACACCTTC.

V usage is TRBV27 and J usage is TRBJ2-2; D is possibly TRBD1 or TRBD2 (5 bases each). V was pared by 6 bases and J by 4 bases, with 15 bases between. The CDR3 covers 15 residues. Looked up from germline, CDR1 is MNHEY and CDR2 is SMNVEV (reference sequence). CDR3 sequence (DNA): TGTGCCAGCAGCCGGGACCGGTTTTTCACCGGGGAGCTGTTTTTT. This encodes CASSRDRFFTGELFF.

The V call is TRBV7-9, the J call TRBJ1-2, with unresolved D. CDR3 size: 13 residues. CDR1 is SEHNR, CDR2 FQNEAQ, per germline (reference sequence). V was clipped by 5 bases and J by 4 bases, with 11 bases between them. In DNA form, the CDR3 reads TGTGCCAGCAGCCCCGTTAATCTCTATGGCTACACCTTC. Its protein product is CASSPVNLYGYTF. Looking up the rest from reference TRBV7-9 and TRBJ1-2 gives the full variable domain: DTGVSQNPRHKITKRGQNVTFRCDPISEHNRLYWYRQTLGQGPEFLTYFQNEAQLEKSRLLSDRFSAERPKGSFSTLEIQRTEQGDSAMYLCASSPVNLYGYTFGSGTRLTVV.

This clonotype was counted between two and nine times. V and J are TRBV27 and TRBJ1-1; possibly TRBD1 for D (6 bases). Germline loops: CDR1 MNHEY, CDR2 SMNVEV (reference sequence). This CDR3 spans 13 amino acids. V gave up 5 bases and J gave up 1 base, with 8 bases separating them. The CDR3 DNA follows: TGTGCCAGCAGTATGACAGGGAACACTGAAGCTTTCTTT. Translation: CASSMTGNTEAFF.

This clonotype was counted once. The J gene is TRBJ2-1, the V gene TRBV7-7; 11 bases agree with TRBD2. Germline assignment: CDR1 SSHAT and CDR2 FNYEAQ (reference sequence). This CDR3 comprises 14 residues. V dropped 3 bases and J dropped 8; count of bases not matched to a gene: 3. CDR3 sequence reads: CASSFKGLADEQFF. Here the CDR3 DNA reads TGTGCCAGCAGCTTCAAGGGACTAGCGGATGAGCAGTTCTTC.

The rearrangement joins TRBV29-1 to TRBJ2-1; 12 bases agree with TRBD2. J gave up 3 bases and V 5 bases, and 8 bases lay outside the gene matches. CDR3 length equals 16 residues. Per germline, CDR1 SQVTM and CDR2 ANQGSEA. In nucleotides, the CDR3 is TGCAGCGTTCCTATTACTAGCGGGGGGCTCTACAATGAGCAGTTCTTC. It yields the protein CSVPITSGGLYNEQFF.

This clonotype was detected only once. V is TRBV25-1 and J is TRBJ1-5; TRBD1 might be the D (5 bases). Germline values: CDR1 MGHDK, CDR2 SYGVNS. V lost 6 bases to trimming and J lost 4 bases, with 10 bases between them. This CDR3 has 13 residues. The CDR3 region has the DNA TGTGCCAGCAGCCCGACAGAAAATCAGCCCCAGCATTTT. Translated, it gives CASSPTENQPQHF.

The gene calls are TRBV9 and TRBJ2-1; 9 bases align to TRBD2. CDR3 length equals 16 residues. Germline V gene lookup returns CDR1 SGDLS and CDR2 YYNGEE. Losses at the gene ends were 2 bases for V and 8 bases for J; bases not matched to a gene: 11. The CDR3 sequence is CASSVPLAGSTDEQFF. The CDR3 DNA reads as TGTGCCAGCAGCGTCCCTCTAGCGGGATCTACGGATGAGCAGTTCTTC.

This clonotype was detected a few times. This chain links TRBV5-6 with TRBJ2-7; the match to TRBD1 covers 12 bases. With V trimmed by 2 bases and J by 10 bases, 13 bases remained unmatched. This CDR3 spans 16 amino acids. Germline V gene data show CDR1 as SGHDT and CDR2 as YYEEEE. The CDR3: CASSLTGTGGAGRQYV. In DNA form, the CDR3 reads TGTGCCAGCAGCTTAACCGGGACAGGGGGCGCGGGAAGACAGTACGTC.

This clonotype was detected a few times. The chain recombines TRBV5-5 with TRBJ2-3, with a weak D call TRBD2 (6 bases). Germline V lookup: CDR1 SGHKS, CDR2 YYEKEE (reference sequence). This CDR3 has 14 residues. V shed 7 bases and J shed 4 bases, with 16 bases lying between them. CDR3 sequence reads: CASRREQSSDTQYF. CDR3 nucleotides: TGTGCCAGCCGCCGGGAGCAGAGCTCAGATACGCAGTATTTT.

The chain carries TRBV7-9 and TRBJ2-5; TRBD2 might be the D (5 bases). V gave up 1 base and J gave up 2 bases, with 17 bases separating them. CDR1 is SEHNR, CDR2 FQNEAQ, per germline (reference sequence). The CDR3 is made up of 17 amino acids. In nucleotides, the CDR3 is TGTGCCAGCAGCTTAGGAGTCGGGGTAGCTCGTCAAGAGACCCAGTACTTC. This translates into CASSLGVGVARQETQYF.

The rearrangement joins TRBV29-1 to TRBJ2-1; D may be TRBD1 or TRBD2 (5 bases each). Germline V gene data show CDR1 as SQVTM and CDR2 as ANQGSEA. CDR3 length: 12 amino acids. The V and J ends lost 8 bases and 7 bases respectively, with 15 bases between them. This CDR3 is CSSEGFRNEQFF. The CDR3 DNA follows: TGCAGCTCTGAGGGGTTTCGGAATGAGCAGTTCTTC.